The source of this T cell receptor (beta chain) is a study of beta chain features in type 1 diabetes. Notes on the study in general: For patients, the naive, central memory and Treg TCRB repertoires appeared more alike than for healthy donors. The study found moderately but significantly shorter TCRB CDR3s in all four CD4+ subsets of Type 1 diabetes patients.

This clone was counted a few times. Its antigen remains unknown. Populations obtained by sorting all exceeded 95% purity. Sequenced material consisted of expressed TCRB transcripts (all of the isolated RNA was reverse transcribed). Clones were sequenced by immunoSEQ multiplex PCR, and TCRdb holds only the in-frame ones, with some missing. The table records 100,000 to 150,000 clones, approximately 15% of them present only once. V was shortened by 5 bases and J by 1 base, with 14 bases between the two germline ends. Germline-derived CDR1 and CDR2 are SGHVS and FQNEAQ. CDR3 length: 15 amino acids. This sequence joins TRBV7-8 and TRBJ1-1; no definite D call. Source material: central memory CD4+ T cells from blood. The TCR was taken from a man between 18 and 29 years old with type 1 diabetes. The CDR3 loop reads CASSPSGWGNTEAFF. DNA of the CDR3: TGTGCCAGCAGCCCGTCGGGTTGGGGGAACACTGAAGCTTTCTTT.